The 4 T cell receptor beta chains below were found in one sample sequenced in a study of cytomegalovirus exposure and HLA in healthy donors. PCR involved 60 Vbeta and 13 Jbeta primers. The method was immunoSEQ multiplex PCR; TCRdb's version includes in-frame clones alone and lacks a portion of them. The table shows some 65,000 clones, with 70% to 85% occurring only once. Specimen: PBMCs. The receptors derive from a girl aged 5-17 years in good health and CMV-seropositive.

CDR3 coding DNA: TGCAGCGTTGAAGAGCCGAGGGCTAGCACAGATACGCAGTATTTT. Amino acid sequence: CSVEEPRASTDTQYF. The chain has TRBV29-1 and TRBJ2-3; tentatively, D is TRBD2 (5 bases). V was shortened by 0 bases and J by 0 bases, with 10 bases between the two germline ends. This CDR3 spans 15 amino acids. Germline V lookup: CDR1 SQVTM, CDR2 ANQGSEA.

This chain connects TRBV5-1 to TRBJ2-3; 7 bases match TRBD1. Looked up from germline, CDR1 is SGHRS and CDR2 is YFSETQ. After removal of 5 bases from V and 2 bases from J, the junction contained 5 bases not matched to a gene. The CDR3 length is 14 residues. The DNA for the CDR3 is TGCGCCAGCAGATACACAGGGGCCACAGATACGCAGTATTTT. It codes for CASRYTGATDTQYF.

This chain uses TRBV2 with TRBJ2-7; 9 positions match TRBD2. Germline V lookup: CDR1 SNHLY, CDR2 FYNNEI. Losses at the gene ends were 8 bases for V and 3 bases for J; bases not matched to a gene: 2. The CDR3 sequence is 12 residues long. In nucleotides, the CDR3 is TGTGCCAGCGGGCGGGAGGGCTACGAGCAGTACTTC. This gives the protein CASGREGYEQYF.

The J gene is TRBJ2-5, the V gene TRBV5-1; 7 bases are shared with TRBD1. CDR1 SGHRS and CDR2 YFSETQ come from the germline V gene. The CDR3 runs to 16 residues. The ends lost 4 bases at V and 2 bases at J; junction bases unmatched: 11. This chain's CDR3 is CASSAPSTGMQETQYF. The CDR3 region has the DNA TGCGCCAGCAGCGCACCCTCGACAGGGATGCAAGAGACCCAGTACTTC.